This TCR beta chain emerged from a study of OX40 agonist ivuxolimab in advanced cancers. Background on the whole study: Ivuxolimab, which targeted the costimulatory receptor OX40 (CD134), was an agonistic, fully human IgG2 monoclonal antibody. Intravenous ivuxolimab was administered to patients every 2 weeks at six dose levels: 0.01, 0.1, 0.3, 1.5, 3 and 10 mg/kg. Among the roughly 50 dose-escalation patients, roughly 20 had hepatocellular carcinoma, 15 or so melanoma, 9 renal cell carcinoma and 9 head and neck cancer. In the dose-escalation cohort, 82.7% of patients were male, and the mean age was around 60 years, with a range of roughly 20 to 85. Patients were allowed to have had prior anti-PD-1, anti-PD-L1 or anti-CTLA-4 therapy, and 30% to 40% of the dose-escalation patients had been treated with checkpoint inhibitors. Partial responses occurred in three dose-escalation patients: two with cutaneous melanoma and one with hepatocellular carcinoma. The purpose of peripheral TCRbeta sequencing was to test whether ivuxolimab changed TCR sequence diversity and led to clonal T-cell expansion. The monotherapy dose-escalation portion (N ≈ 56 patients) of the phase I ivuxolimab trial is reported in the paper. The paper as a whole reports these results and caveats: Which antigens the clonally expanded peripheral T cells were specific for was not determined. Low levels of normalized T-cell clonal expansion were also seen in some patients who did not respond. In the 0.1-3.0 mg/kg groups, partial responders were among the patients with the lowest normalized peripheral clonal expansion, particularly in CD8+ T cells. On average, CD8+ T cells showed more expanded clones than CD4+ T cells after ivuxolimab. At doses of 0.1 to 3.0 mg/kg, clonal expansion of both CD4+ and CD8+ T cells in blood was seen between baseline and week 6.

CDR1 SGHRS and CDR2 YFSETQ are derived from the germline V gene. Clipping removes 3 bases from V and 6 bases from J, with 3 as the unmatched junction base count. The CDR3, from cysteine to phenylalanine, totals 14 residues. Just CDR3 DNA is preserved here, 42 bases in frame from base 1. On this clone itself: Its recognized antigen is unknown. No much larger clone is present one base from it, and per-base qualities are unavailable.

Genomic DNA was isolated from the sorted cells so that the TCRbeta CDR3 region could be sequenced. The immunoSEQ Assay was used for sequencing of TCRbeta CDR3 regions. Entries here come from immuneACCESS through TCRdb and include only in-frame sequences with V and J called. Some clones fail to appear in such tables; in the studies checked, an unresolved V gene covers under half of the shortfall, and the cause of the remainder is unknown. This sample has 50,000 to 65,000 clones in its table, and 70% to 90% of those were observed once. The ten top clones hold about 0.8% of the sample. Patients with autoimmune disease history or receiving systemic immunosuppression were excluded from the trial. Peripheral blood for TCR sequencing was drawn from every dose cohort at baseline, at cycle 4 day 1 and at cycle 7 day 1. Samples were obtained from an open-label, multicenter, first-in-human phase I dose-escalation trial of ivuxolimab. Adults with locally advanced or metastatic melanoma, renal cell carcinoma, hepatocellular carcinoma or head and neck squamous cell carcinoma were enrolled in the trial. Before TCR sequencing, CD4+ T cells and CD8+ T cells from peripheral blood were sorted into separate populations.

This specimen consisted of CD4+ or CD8+ T cells sorted from blood, obtained in a trial of the OX40 agonist ivuxolimab. This clonotype originated in an adult with an advanced solid tumor such as melanoma, head and neck, liver or kidney cancer. The sequence is built from TRBV5-1 and TRBJ2-1, and TRBD2 aligns with 10 junction nucleotides. This receptor has the CDR3 CASSSSGSGNEQFF. The DNA reads as follows: TGCGCCAGCAGCTCTAGCGGGAGCGGCAATGAGCAGTTCTTC.